The 15 T cell receptor beta chains in this list originate from one sample, sequenced in a study of T-cell reconstitution after alpha-beta-depleted transplantation in children. Unique molecular identifiers tagged the TCRbeta library. TCRdb reprocessed the PCR reads via MiXCR and lists one record per CDR3 protein. The sample gives 500,000 to 650,000 distinct CDR3 sequences, about an eighth of which show up once; around 13% is in the top ten. Sequencing used PBMCs, mostly from graft donor cells, obtained 180 days after TCRalphabeta/CD19-depleted stem cell transplant. These receptor sequences come from a female patient aged 2-9 years who had a stem cell transplant for aplastic anemia, so the T cells may come from the graft donor.

This clonotype was seen a handful of times. The J gene is TRBJ2-1, the V gene TRBV4-3, with D possibly being TRBD1 (5 bases). The CDR3 runs 14 residues. V lost 1 base to trimming and J lost 6 bases, with 10 bases between them. Germline values: CDR1 LGHNA, CDR2 YSLEER. CDR3 in amino acids: CASSQGGWGNEQFF. CDR3 coding DNA: TGCGCCAGCAGCCAAGGGGGCTGGGGCAATGAGCAGTTCTTC.

The CDR3 nucleotides are TGTGCCAGCAGTCCCTCGGGACTAGCGGGAGACTACGAGCAGTACGTC. Protein: CASSPSGLAGDYEQYV. This chain uses TRBV28 with TRBJ2-7; 14 bases agree with TRBD2. The germline CDR1 and CDR2 sequences are MDHEN and SYDVKM. V shed 5 bases and J 3 bases; nucleotides not matched to a gene: 6. CDR3 length: 16 amino acids.

The rearrangement joins TRBV6-5 to TRBJ2-3; 10 positions match TRBD1. Unmatched junction bases numbered 13, after V lost 1 base and J lost 3 bases. CDR1 is MNHEY and CDR2 is SVGAGI in the germline V gene. This CDR3 comprises 19 residues. CDR3 sequence (DNA): TGTGCCAGCAGTTACTACCCTCCGGGACAGGGGAAGAGGACAGATACGCAGTATTTT. It yields the protein CASSYYPPGQGKRTDTQYF.

This clonotype was recorded at least ten times. This rearrangement joins TRBV6-2 or TRBV6-3 to TRBJ1-1, with a tentative D call TRBD1 (6 bases). The V gene lost 7 bases and the J gene lost 5 bases, with 26 bases spanning the gap. The CDR3 spans 17 residues. Germline CDR1 is MNHEY and CDR2 is SVGEGT. The CDR3 protein is CASIKRWQGRWETEAFF. The CDR3, as DNA: TGTGCCAGCATCAAAAGGTGGCAGGGGAGGTGGGAGACTGAAGCTTTCTTT.

The chain uses TRBV15 and TRBJ1-4; D is undetermined. The CDR3 runs to 17 residues. Trimming took 0 bases from V and 0 from J, leaving 11 bases between them. The germline V gene encodes CDR1 LNHNV and CDR2 YYDKDF (reference sequence). DNA of the CDR3: TGTGCCACCAGCAGAGAGGGCAGGTCGTCAACTAATGAAAAACTGTTTTTT. This gives the protein CATSREGRSSTNEKLFF.

This clonotype showed up many times. The V gene is TRBV27, the J gene TRBJ1-5, with 8 bases aligning to TRBD1. The germline V gene encodes CDR1 MNHEY and CDR2 SMNVEV (reference sequence). The CDR3 has 15 residues. Trimming removed 3 bases from V and 2 bases from J; junction bases left unmatched: 3. The CDR3 loop is CASSLLTGGNQPQHF. The CDR3 nucleotides read TGTGCCAGCAGTTTGTTGACAGGGGGCAATCAGCCCCAGCATTTT.

This clonotype was observed a handful of times. The chain uses TRBV3-1 and TRBJ1-5; 8 nucleotides align to TRBD1. The CDR3 extends over 15 amino acids. V gave up 3 bases and J gave up 4 bases; unmatched junction bases: 5. Per the germline V gene, CDR1 is LGHDT and CDR2 is YNNKEL (reference sequence). CDR3 DNA: TGTGCCAGCAGCCAGACGGACAGGGAAAATCAGCCCCAGCATTTT. Its translation: CASSQTDRENQPQHF. Together with reference TRBV3-1 and TRBJ1-5, the CDR3 gives the full variable domain: DTAVSQTPKYLVTQMGNDKSIKCEQNLGHDTMYWYKQDSKKFLKIMFSYNNKELIINETVPNRFSPKSPDKAHLNLHINSLELGDSAVYFCASSQTDRENQPQHFGDGTRLSIL.

This clonotype was seen more than once but under ten times. The chain couples TRBV7-9 to TRBJ2-1; D possibly corresponds to TRBD1 (5 bases). In germline, CDR1 is SEHNR, CDR2 FQNEAQ (reference sequence). V lost 5 bases, J lost 10 bases, and 9 bases lay in between. The CDR3 has 11 amino acids. The CDR3 nucleotides are TGTGCCAGCAGCCCCCGACAGGAGCAGTTCTTC. Translated: CASSPRQEQFF.

The chain couples TRBV28 to TRBJ2-5; D remains unclear. Germline V CDR1 and CDR2: MDHEN, SYDVKM. V was pared by 1 base and J by 13 bases, with 10 bases between. The CDR3 sequence is 11 residues long. CDR3 protein: CASSLSVYLYF. The CDR3 DNA is TGTGCCAGCAGTTTATCGGTCTACTTGTACTTC.

V and J are TRBV6-2 or TRBV6-3 and TRBJ2-7; 9 nucleotides agree with TRBD2. This CDR3 is built from 19 residues. V was clipped by 0 bases and J by 5 bases; unmatched bases: 17. Germline V gives CDR1 MNHEY, CDR2 SVGEGT. The CDR3 sequence is CASSYSPSAGGPFFDEQYF. The CDR3 DNA sequence: TGTGCCAGCAGTTACTCCCCTTCGGCGGGAGGGCCGTTTTTCGACGAGCAGTACTTC.

The rearrangement joins TRBV2 to TRBJ2-7; D is possibly TRBD1 (5 bases). The CDR3 is 15 residues long. V dropped 6 bases and J dropped 1 base, with 16 bases sitting between them. Germline V CDR1 and CDR2: SNHLY, FYNNEI. CDR3 loop: CASSPALRQSYEQYF. The DNA of the CDR3 is TGTGCCAGCAGCCCCGCCCTGCGACAGTCCTACGAGCAGTACTTC.

The gene calls are TRBV20-1 and TRBJ1-1; D not resolved. Trimming cost V 1 base and J 11 bases, with 11 bases left between them. The CDR3 length is 11 residues. The germline V gene has CDR1 DFQATT and CDR2 SNEGSKA (reference sequence). CDR3 sequence: CSARGDELAFF. CDR3 bases: TGCAGTGCTAGAGGGGATGAGTTGGCTTTCTTT.

This clonotype showed up many times. This chain uses TRBV12-3 or TRBV12-4 with TRBJ2-7; 10 nucleotides agree with TRBD1. The CDR3 sequence is 14 residues long. V lost 6 bases, J lost 5 bases, and 7 bases stayed unmatched. The CDR3 bases are TGTGCCAGCAGCCACCGGGACAGGGGCAACGAGCAGTACTTC. It codes for CASSHRDRGNEQYF.

The gene calls are TRBV21-1 and TRBJ2-3; the table's D call of TRBD1 was not tested on the DNA. TRBV21-1 is shown as a pseudogene. This CDR3 comprises 22 residues. The CDR3 here is CASSKRAPGAVTEPRWTDTQYF. The CDR3 bases are TGTGCCAGCAGCAAAAGAGCCCCAGGGGCGGTAACGGAGCCGCGGTGGACAGATACGCAGTATTTT.

The rearrangement joins TRBV7-2 to TRBJ1-2; possibly TRBD1 for D (5 bases). Germline CDR1 and CDR2: SGHTA and FQGNSA. The CDR3 consists of 14 residues. Trimming took off 5 bases at V and 2 bases at J, with 12 bases between the two ends. For the CDR3, the DNA is TGTGCCAGCAGCCCGGGGGGGGAAAACTATGGCTACACCTTC. The encoded protein is CASSPGGENYGYTF. Full variable domain (remainder filled in from reference TRBV7-2 and TRBJ1-2): GAGVSQSPSNKVTEKGKDVELRCDPISGHTALYWYRQSLGQGLEFLIYFQGNSAPDKSGLPSDRFSAERTGGSVSTLTIQRTQQEDSAVYLCASSPGGENYGYTFGSGTRLTVV.